These T cell receptor beta chains were read from a single sample in a study of cytomegalovirus exposure and HLA in healthy donors. The method was immunoSEQ multiplex PCR; TCRdb's version includes in-frame clones alone and lacks a portion of them. The top ten hold over 2% of the sample, which has under 100,000 clones, under 80% seen once. The material sequenced was PBMCs. These receptors were collected from a boy younger than 18 in good health and CMV-seronegative. Both conserved end residues are part of each CDR3. Each record gives: J gene, D gene, V gene, clone size, CDR3 DNA, CDR3 protein. A D gene is named only where the DNA matches it firmly. For some rows the clone size is stated as once, few or many, or as a class when expanded; others skip it.

J gene: TRBJ2-4
D gene: .
V gene: TRBV30
clone size: .
CDR3 DNA: TGTGCCTGGAGGGGGAGGGGGGTCACAGCCAAAAACATTCAGTACTTC
CDR3 protein: CAWRGRGVTAKNIQYF

J gene: TRBJ2-7
D gene: TRBD1
V gene: TRBV27
clone size: once
CDR3 DNA: TGTGCCAGCAGGCTACAGGGGTCCTACGAGCAGTACTTC
CDR3 protein: CASRLQGSYEQYF

J gene: TRBJ2-5
D gene: TRBD2
V gene: TRBV9
clone size: .
CDR3 DNA: TGTGCCAGCAGTGGACTAGCGGGGTTTCAAGAGACCCAGTACTTC
CDR3 protein: CASSGLAGFQETQYF

J gene: TRBJ1-3
D gene: TRBD1
V gene: TRBV6-5
clone size: .
CDR3 DNA: TGTGCCAGCAGCAAACAGGGGCCCTTGAACACCATATATTTT
CDR3 protein: CASSKQGPLNTIYF

J gene: TRBJ1-1
D gene: TRBD1
V gene: TRBV9
clone size: .
CDR3 DNA: TGTGCCAGCAGCGTCCTGACAGGGGCCGACACTGAAGCTTTCTTT
CDR3 protein: CASSVLTGADTEAFF

J gene: TRBJ1-1
D gene: .
V gene: TRBV18
clone size: few
CDR3 DNA: TGTGCCAGCTCACCACCGGCTTCCGTATACACTGAAGCTTTCTTT
CDR3 protein: CASSPPASVYTEAFF

J gene: TRBJ1-2
D gene: .
V gene: TRBV5-4
clone size: .
CDR3 DNA: TGTGCCAGCAGCTTGGCCGTTCGGGGGGCGAGTAATGGCTACACCTTC
CDR3 protein: CASSLAVRGASNGYTF

J gene: TRBJ2-1
D gene: .
V gene: TRBV19
clone size: .
CDR3 DNA: TGTGCCAGTACCCCAGCGGATCAGTCCTACAATGAGCAGTTCTTC
CDR3 protein: CASTPADQSYNEQFF

J gene: TRBJ2-1
D gene: TRBD2
V gene: TRBV2
clone size: .
CDR3 DNA: TGTGCCAGCAGTGAAGCACGGAGCGGGAGCGTCTACAATGAGCAGTTCTTC
CDR3 protein: CASSEARSGSVYNEQFF

J gene: TRBJ1-2
D gene: .
V gene: TRBV7-2
clone size: .
CDR3 DNA: TGTGCCAGCAGCCCGAGTACAGGGCTCTATGGCTACACCTTC
CDR3 protein: CASSPSTGLYGYTF

J gene: TRBJ2-2
D gene: TRBD2
V gene: TRBV9
clone size: .
CDR3 DNA: TGTGCCAGCAGCGGGATGAGCGGGGGAGCCGGGGAGCTGTTTTTT
CDR3 protein: CASSGMSGGAGELFF

J gene: TRBJ1-6
D gene: .
V gene: TRBV4-1
clone size: .
CDR3 DNA: TGCGCCAGCAGCCAAGACGACGGGAGTTCACCCCTCCACTTT
CDR3 protein: CASSQDDGSSPLHF

J gene: TRBJ1-1
D gene: .
V gene: TRBV5-4
clone size: .
CDR3 DNA: TGTGCCAGCAGCCCAGGGAATCCGGCCTTGAACACTGAAGCTTTCTTT
CDR3 protein: CASSPGNPALNTEAFF

J gene: TRBJ2-5
D gene: TRBD1
V gene: TRBV7-2
clone size: once
CDR3 DNA: TGTGCCAGCAGCCCGGACAGGAGGATTGAGACCCAGTACTTC
CDR3 protein: CASSPDRRIETQYF

J gene: TRBJ2-3
D gene: TRBD2
V gene: TRBV5-7
clone size: .
CDR3 DNA: TGTGCCAGCCAAGACGGGGGGTGCGATACGCAGTATTTT
CDR3 protein: CASQDGGCDTQYF

J gene: TRBJ1-2
D gene: .
V gene: TRBV21-1
clone size: .
CDR3 DNA: TGTGCCAGCAGCTCCTCATGGGGACAGGGGGATGGCTACACCTTC
CDR3 protein: CASSSSWGQGDGYTF

J gene: TRBJ1-6
D gene: .
V gene: TRBV6-5
clone size: once
CDR3 DNA: TGTGCCAGCAGTTACTCGTCAGATTCGTCCCTCCACTTT
CDR3 protein: CASSYSSDSSLHF

J gene: TRBJ2-7
D gene: .
V gene: TRBV25-1
clone size: once
CDR3 DNA: TGTGCCAGCAGTTTCGGGAGCGTTCGGGAGCAGTACTTC
CDR3 protein: CASSFGSVREQYF

J gene: TRBJ1-4
D gene: .
V gene: TRBV5-6
clone size: .
CDR3 DNA: TGTGCCAGCAGCTTGTGGGCCAGTGAAAAACTGTTTTTT
CDR3 protein: CASSLWASEKLFF

J gene: TRBJ1-1
D gene: TRBD1
V gene: TRBV5-4
clone size: .
CDR3 DNA: TGTGCCAGCAACGACAGGGGAAGCATGAACACTGAAGCTTTCTTT
CDR3 protein: CASNDRGSMNTEAFF

J gene: TRBJ1-1
D gene: .
V gene: TRBV29-1
clone size: .
CDR3 DNA: TGCAGCCAAGGGGGTATGTCTGAAGCTTTCTTT
CDR3 protein: CSQGGMSEAFF

J gene: TRBJ2-7
D gene: .
V gene: TRBV9
clone size: few
CDR3 DNA: TGTGCAATGGGGCCGGCTAGTAATCCGGACTACGAGCAGTACTTC
CDR3 protein: CAMGPASNPDYEQYF

J gene: TRBJ1-5
D gene: .
V gene: TRBV4-1
clone size: .
CDR3 DNA: TGCGCCAGCAGCCTCTTGGACAGTAGCAATCAGCCCCAGCATTTT
CDR3 protein: CASSLLDSSNQPQHF

J gene: TRBJ2-2
D gene: TRBD2
V gene: TRBV9
clone size: .
CDR3 DNA: TGTGCCAGCAGCCCTAGCGGGAACACCGGGGAGCTGTTTTTT
CDR3 protein: CASSPSGNTGELFF

J gene: TRBJ2-7
D gene: .
V gene: TRBV4-1
clone size: .
CDR3 DNA: TGCGCCAGCAGCCACGGTCTAAACTACGAGCAGTACTTC
CDR3 protein: CASSHGLNYEQYF

J gene: TRBJ2-1
D gene: .
V gene: TRBV7-9
clone size: .
CDR3 DNA: TGTGCCAGCAGCAAAATGGGATTAGACAGAGGATGGTATGAGCAGTTCTTC
CDR3 protein: CASSKMGLDRGWYEQFF

J gene: TRBJ2-5
D gene: .
V gene: TRBV6-5
clone size: .
CDR3 DNA: TGTGCCAGCAGTATCAGGGGAGAGACCCAGTACTTC
CDR3 protein: CASSIRGETQYF

J gene: TRBJ1-4
D gene: .
V gene: TRBV25-1
clone size: .
CDR3 DNA: TGTGCCAGCAGCCAACTAACCTCCCTGACGAATGAAAAACTGTTTTTT
CDR3 protein: CASSQLTSLTNEKLFF

J gene: TRBJ2-7
D gene: TRBD2
V gene: TRBV18
clone size: .
CDR3 DNA: TGTGCCAGCTCACCAGGCGGGGCTAGCGGGAGTTACGAGCAGTACTTC
CDR3 protein: CASSPGGASGSYEQYF

J gene: TRBJ2-1
D gene: .
V gene: TRBV14
clone size: once
CDR3 DNA: TGTGCCAGCAGCCACGGGGGCAATGAGCAGTTCTTC
CDR3 protein: CASSHGGNEQFF

J gene: TRBJ2-1
D gene: .
V gene: TRBV4-2
clone size: .
CDR3 DNA: TGTGCCAGCAGCCAGAACCCGGTGCTTTATGACAATGAGCAGTTCTTC
CDR3 protein: CASSQNPVLYDNEQFF

J gene: TRBJ2-7
D gene: .
V gene: TRBV29-1
clone size: once
CDR3 DNA: TGCAGCGCTATCTTTAGCTCCTACGAGCAGTACTTC
CDR3 protein: CSAIFSSYEQYF

J gene: TRBJ1-5
D gene: .
V gene: TRBV4-1
clone size: once
CDR3 DNA: TGCGCCAGCAGCCCCACTACCGGATCAAATCAGCCCCAGCATTTT
CDR3 protein: CASSPTTGSNQPQHF

J gene: TRBJ1-2
D gene: .
V gene: TRBV29-1
clone size: .
CDR3 DNA: TGCAGCGTTGAACAGATTACTAACTATGGCTACACCTTC
CDR3 protein: CSVEQITNYGYTF

J gene: TRBJ2-5
D gene: TRBD2
V gene: TRBV4-1
clone size: once
CDR3 DNA: TGCGCCAGCAGCCAGGGACTAGCGGGGGTGGGTGAGACCCAGTACTTC
CDR3 protein: CASSQGLAGVGETQYF

J gene: TRBJ2-1
D gene: TRBD2
V gene: TRBV25-1
clone size: .
CDR3 DNA: TGTGCCACCCCGGGACTAGCGGGCGACAATGAGCAGTTCTTC
CDR3 protein: CATPGLAGDNEQFF

J gene: TRBJ1-5
D gene: TRBD1
V gene: TRBV10-3
clone size: few
CDR3 DNA: TGTGCCATCAGTCCCGGGACAGGGTCGGGTAGCAATCAGCCCCAGCATTTT
CDR3 protein: CAISPGTGSGSNQPQHF

J gene: TRBJ2-5
D gene: .
V gene: TRBV6-1
clone size: .
CDR3 DNA: TGTGCCAGCAGTGAAAGATACCGGTCGCAAGAGACCCAGTACTTC
CDR3 protein: CASSERYRSQETQYF

J gene: TRBJ2-2
D gene: TRBD1
V gene: TRBV5-1
clone size: .
CDR3 DNA: TGCGCCAGCACCTCGCGGACAGGGGGCGCGGGCACCGGGGAGCTGTTTTTT
CDR3 protein: CASTSRTGGAGTGELFF

J gene: TRBJ2-7
D gene: TRBD2
V gene: TRBV6-5
clone size: .
CDR3 DNA: TGTGCCAGCAGCGGACTAGCGGGGCCTACCTACGAGCAGTACTTC
CDR3 protein: CASSGLAGPTYEQYF

J gene: TRBJ1-1
D gene: .
V gene: TRBV4-1
clone size: .
CDR3 DNA: TGCGCCAGCAGCCAAGCCCCCGGGAACACTGAAGCTTTCTTT
CDR3 protein: CASSQAPGNTEAFF

J gene: TRBJ1-1
D gene: .
V gene: TRBV30
clone size: .
CDR3 DNA: TGTGCCTGTTCAGACCGGGACACTGAAGCTTTCTTT
CDR3 protein: CACSDRDTEAFF

J gene: TRBJ2-7
D gene: TRBD2
V gene: TRBV4-1
clone size: .
CDR3 DNA: TGCGCCAGCAGCCAAGTACCGGGAGGTCGCTCCTACGAGCAGTACTTC
CDR3 protein: CASSQVPGGRSYEQYF

J gene: TRBJ1-1
D gene: .
V gene: TRBV28
clone size: .
CDR3 DNA: TGTGCCAGCAGTCCAAGCGTCACTGAAGCTTTCTTT
CDR3 protein: CASSPSVTEAFF

J gene: TRBJ2-7
D gene: TRBD2
V gene: TRBV5-1
clone size: .
CDR3 DNA: TGCGCCAGCAGCTCTACCGATCCCGGGCGGGGGGACTACGAGCAGTACTTC
CDR3 protein: CASSSTDPGRGDYEQYF

J gene: TRBJ1-2
D gene: .
V gene: TRBV2
clone size: .
CDR3 DNA: TGTGCCAGCAGTTTATACGGAGTGAGTGGCTACACCTTC
CDR3 protein: CASSLYGVSGYTF

J gene: TRBJ1-5
D gene: TRBD1
V gene: TRBV2
clone size: once
CDR3 DNA: TGTGCCAGCAGCAGGGGGTACGGTCAGCCCCAGCATTTT
CDR3 protein: CASSRGYGQPQHF

J gene: TRBJ1-2
D gene: .
V gene: TRBV27
clone size: .
CDR3 DNA: TGTGCCAGCAGCCCGAAGGGGAGGACCTATGGCTACACCTTC
CDR3 protein: CASSPKGRTYGYTF

J gene: TRBJ1-6
D gene: .
V gene: TRBV7-9
clone size: .
CDR3 DNA: TGTGCCAGCAGCTCCAGGGGCCGCGACCGTAATTCACCCCTCCACTTT
CDR3 protein: CASSSRGRDRNSPLHF

J gene: TRBJ2-1
D gene: TRBD1
V gene: TRBV6-1
clone size: few
CDR3 DNA: TGTGCCAGCAGGGGGACAGGGGTGAATGAGCAGTTCTTC
CDR3 protein: CASRGTGVNEQFF

J gene: TRBJ2-7
D gene: .
V gene: TRBV7-8
clone size: .
CDR3 DNA: TGTGCCAGCAGCCCTCAGACGGACAACTTC
CDR3 protein: CASSPQTDNF

J gene: TRBJ1-1
D gene: .
V gene: TRBV29-1
clone size: few
CDR3 DNA: TGCAGCGTGGGCGGGGTCGAAGCTTTCTTT
CDR3 protein: CSVGGVEAFF

J gene: TRBJ1-1
D gene: .
V gene: TRBV2
clone size: .
CDR3 DNA: TGTGCCAGCAGCGAGGCAGGGATCCCTGAAGCTTTCTTT
CDR3 protein: CASSEAGIPEAFF